Below are 10 T cell receptor beta chains sequenced from a single sample in a study of cytomegalovirus exposure and HLA in healthy donors. With 60 Vbeta and 13 Jbeta primers, the PCR was carried out. Assay: immunoSEQ multiplex PCR; the TCRdb copy retains only in-frame clones and omits some. The table has about 170,000 clones, more than 75% seen once. Sequenced sample: PBMCs. These receptors all come from a young man in good health and CMV-seropositive.

This rearrangement joins TRBV29-1 to TRBJ2-5; D gene uncertain. V lost 4 bases, J lost 1 base, and 13 bases lay in between. This CDR3 contains 14 residues. CDR1 and CDR2 from the germline V gene are SQVTM and ANQGSEA. The CDR3 coding sequence is TGCAGCGTTGCCCCTGGTGGCCTCCAAGAGACCCAGTACTTC. This sequence encodes CSVAPGGLQETQYF.

The count of this clone is one. A read error may produce the germline difference seen at one junction end. V gene TRBV4-2 combines with J gene TRBJ2-6; a possible D gene is TRBD1 (5 bases). CDR1 is LGHNA, CDR2 YNFKEQ, per germline. The CDR3 runs 16 residues. CDR3 residues: CASSQEEYSGANGLTF. Written as DNA, the CDR3 is TGTGCCAGCAGCCAAGAAGAGTACTCTGGGGCCAACGGCCTGACTTTC.

The CDR3 DNA is TGTGCCAGCAGGGGGGGTCGGCCCTTGGACGGCTACACCTTC. Residues: CASRGGRPLDGYTF. The chain has TRBV9 and TRBJ1-2; D might be TRBD1 (5 bases). There are 14 residues in the CDR3. Germline CDR1 SGDLS, CDR2 YYNGEE. Trimming took off 5 bases at V and 8 bases at J, with 19 bases between the two ends.

In the case of this clone: The junction departs from the called germline gene at one end, perhaps through a read error. The CDR3 nucleotides are TGTTCCAGCAGCTTACAGACAGCTAACTATGGCTACACCTTC. This translates into CSSSLQTANYGYTF. The chain joins TRBV7-9 to TRBJ1-2; a possible D gene is TRBD1 (5 bases). The germline gives CDR1 SEHNR, CDR2 FQNEAQ (reference sequence). The CDR3 length is 14 residues.

The V and J genes are TRBV18 and TRBJ1-6; TRBD1 aligns across 8 bases. The CDR3 is 17 amino acids. Germline V gene sequence: CDR1 KGHSH, CDR2 LQKENI. V dropped 6 bases and J dropped 0; count of bases not matched to a gene: 7. The CDR3 loop reads CASSQRTGSSYNSPLHF. The CDR3 region has the DNA TGTGCCAGCTCGCAACGGACAGGGAGCTCCTATAATTCACCCCTCCACTTT.

The chain is built from TRBV11-1 and TRBJ1-1; 9 nucleotides agree with TRBD1. CDR3 length equals 15 residues. Looked up from germline, CDR1 is SGHAT and CDR2 is FQDESV (reference sequence). V shed 1 base, J shed 6 bases, and the junction held 6 bases outside the gene matches. CDR3 DNA: TGTGCCAGCAGCTTAGTGAACAGGGGGCGGCCTGAAGCTTTCTTT. It specifies CASSLVNRGRPEAFF.

The chain combines TRBV5-1 with TRBJ2-4; tentative D call: TRBD1 (5 bases). The CDR3 is made up of 17 amino acids. The V gene lost 4 bases and the J gene lost 4 bases, with 21 bases spanning the gap. Germline loops: CDR1 SGHRS, CDR2 YFSETQ. This CDR3 reads CASSRGPFTDGKNIQYF. In DNA, the CDR3 is TGCGCCAGCAGCAGGGGCCCCTTTACGGACGGGAAAAACATTCAGTACTTC.

V usage is TRBV5-5 and J usage is TRBJ1-5, with 10 bases that match TRBD1. Unmatched junction bases numbered 4, after V lost 1 base and J lost 3 bases. Germline V gives CDR1 SGHKS, CDR2 YYEKEE (reference sequence). This CDR3 region has 16 residues. This CDR3 is CASSLRDRGFNQPQHF. Here the CDR3 DNA reads TGTGCCAGCAGCTTGAGGGACAGGGGCTTCAATCAGCCCCAGCATTTT.

The chain links TRBV9 to TRBJ2-3; 15 positions match TRBD2. The trim removed 3 bases at V and 5 bases at J, leaving 10 bases unmatched. Germline assignment: CDR1 SGDLS and CDR2 YYNGEE. The CDR3 has 18 residues. The CDR3: CASSAAGLAGGVQDTQYF. The CDR3 region has the DNA TGTGCCAGCAGCGCCGCGGGACTAGCGGGGGGCGTACAAGATACGCAGTATTTT.

This clone appeared a single time. J is TRBJ2-1 and V is TRBV2, with TRBD1 matching 9 bases. Losses at the gene ends were 3 bases for V and 7 bases for J; bases not matched to a gene: 10. The V gene's germline CDR1 is SNHLY and CDR2 FYNNEI. The CDR3 runs 16 residues. CDR3 residues: CASSDTVTGGVNEQFF. In DNA, the CDR3 is TGTGCCAGCAGTGACACGGTCACAGGGGGCGTGAATGAGCAGTTCTTC. The full variable domain, in which reference TRBV2 and TRBJ2-1 provide the parts outside the CDR3, is EPEVTQTPSHQVTQMGQEVILRCVPISNHLYFYWYRQILGQKVEFLVSFYNNEISEKSEIFDDQFSVERPDGSNFTLKIRSTKLEDSAMYFCASSDTVTGGVNEQFFGPGTRLTVL.